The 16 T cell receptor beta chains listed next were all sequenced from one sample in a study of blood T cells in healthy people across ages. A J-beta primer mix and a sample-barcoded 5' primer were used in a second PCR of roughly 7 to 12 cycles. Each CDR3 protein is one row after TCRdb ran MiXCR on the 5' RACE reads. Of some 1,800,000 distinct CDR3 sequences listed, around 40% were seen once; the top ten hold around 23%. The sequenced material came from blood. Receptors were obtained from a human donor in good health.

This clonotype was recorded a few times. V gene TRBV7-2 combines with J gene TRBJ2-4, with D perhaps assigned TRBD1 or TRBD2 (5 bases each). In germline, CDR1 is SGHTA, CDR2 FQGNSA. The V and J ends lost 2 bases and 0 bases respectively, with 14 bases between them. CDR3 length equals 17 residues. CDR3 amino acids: CASSLSGRLLAKNIQYF. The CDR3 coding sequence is TGTGCCAGCAGCTTATCGGGACGGCTACTAGCCAAAAACATTCAGTACTTC. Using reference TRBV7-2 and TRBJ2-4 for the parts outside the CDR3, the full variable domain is GAGVSQSPSNKVTEKGKDVELRCDPISGHTALYWYRQSLGQGLEFLIYFQGNSAPDKSGLPSDRFSAERTGGSVSTLTIQRTQQEDSAVYLCASSLSGRLLAKNIQYFGAGTRLSVL.

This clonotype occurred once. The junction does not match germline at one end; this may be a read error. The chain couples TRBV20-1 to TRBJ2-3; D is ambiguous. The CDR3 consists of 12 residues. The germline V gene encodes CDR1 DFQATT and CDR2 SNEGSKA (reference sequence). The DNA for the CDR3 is TGCAGTGCTACCCCGACCGCGGATACGCGGTATTTT. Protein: CSATPTADTRYF.

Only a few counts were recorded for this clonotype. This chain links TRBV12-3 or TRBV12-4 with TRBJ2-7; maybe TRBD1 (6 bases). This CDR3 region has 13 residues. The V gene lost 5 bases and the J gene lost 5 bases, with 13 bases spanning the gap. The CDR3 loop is CASSRKGVDEQYF. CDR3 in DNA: TGTGCCAGCAGTCGCAAGGGGGTTGACGAGCAGTACTTC.

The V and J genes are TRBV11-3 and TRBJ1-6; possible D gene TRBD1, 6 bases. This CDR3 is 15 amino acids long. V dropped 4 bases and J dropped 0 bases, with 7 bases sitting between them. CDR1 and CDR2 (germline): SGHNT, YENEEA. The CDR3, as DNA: TGTGCCAGCAGCTCCAGGGGCTCCTATAATTCACCCCTCCACTTT. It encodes CASSSRGSYNSPLHF.

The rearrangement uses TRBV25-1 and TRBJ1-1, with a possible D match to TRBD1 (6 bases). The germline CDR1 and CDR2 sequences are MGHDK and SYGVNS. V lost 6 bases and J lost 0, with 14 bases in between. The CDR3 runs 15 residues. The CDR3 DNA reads TGTGCCAGCAGACAGACAGGACTCTTGAACACTGAAGCTTTCTTT. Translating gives CASRQTGLLNTEAFF. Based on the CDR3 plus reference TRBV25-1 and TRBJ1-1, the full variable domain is EADIYQTPRYLVIGTGKKITLECSQTMGHDKMYWYQQDPGMELHLIHYSYGVNSTEKGDLSSESTVSRIRTEHFPLTLESARPSHTSQYLCASRQTGLLNTEAFFGQGTRLTVV.

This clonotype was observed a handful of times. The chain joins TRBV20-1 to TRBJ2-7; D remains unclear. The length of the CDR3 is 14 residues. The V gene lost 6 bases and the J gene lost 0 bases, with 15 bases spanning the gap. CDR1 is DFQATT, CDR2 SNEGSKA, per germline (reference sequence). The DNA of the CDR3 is TGCAGTGCCCCCATTCGGCCGAGCTCCTACGAGCAGTACTTC. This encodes CSAPIRPSSYEQYF.

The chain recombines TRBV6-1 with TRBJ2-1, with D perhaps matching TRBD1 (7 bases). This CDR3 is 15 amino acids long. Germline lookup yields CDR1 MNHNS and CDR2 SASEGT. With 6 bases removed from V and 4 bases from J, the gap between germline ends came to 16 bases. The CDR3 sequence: CASRRDSSSYNEQFF. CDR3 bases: TGTGCCAGCAGGCGGGACAGTAGTTCGTACAATGAGCAGTTCTTC.

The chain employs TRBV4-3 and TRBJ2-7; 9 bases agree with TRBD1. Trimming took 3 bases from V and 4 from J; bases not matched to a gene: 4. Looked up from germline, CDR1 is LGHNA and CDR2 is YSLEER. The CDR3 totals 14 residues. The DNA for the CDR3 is TGCGCCAGCAGCCAGATGGACAGGGGTTACGAGCAGTACTTC. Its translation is CASSQMDRGYEQYF.

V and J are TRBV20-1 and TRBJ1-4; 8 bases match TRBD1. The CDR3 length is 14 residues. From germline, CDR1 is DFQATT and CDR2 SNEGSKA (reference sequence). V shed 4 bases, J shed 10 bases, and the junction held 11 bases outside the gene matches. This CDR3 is CSATLDRAGPKLFF. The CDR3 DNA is TGCAGTGCTACCTTGGACAGGGCGGGTCCAAAACTGTTTTTT.

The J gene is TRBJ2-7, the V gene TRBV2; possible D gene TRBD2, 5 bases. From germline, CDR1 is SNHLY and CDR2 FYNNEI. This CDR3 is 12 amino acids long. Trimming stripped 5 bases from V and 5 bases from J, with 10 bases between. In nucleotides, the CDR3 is TGTGCCAGCAGTATTGACGGGGACGAGCAGTACTTC. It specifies CASSIDGDEQYF.

The CDR3 here is CASKILAGGRSEQFF. The CDR3 nucleotides read TGCGCCAGCAAAATACTAGCGGGGGGGCGAAGTGAGCAGTTCTTC. The rearrangement joins TRBV5-1 to TRBJ2-1; 13 nucleotides match TRBD2. Looked up from germline, CDR1 is SGHRS and CDR2 is YFSETQ. CDR3 length equals 15 residues. V was pared by 6 bases and J by 9 bases, with 9 bases of the junction left unmatched.

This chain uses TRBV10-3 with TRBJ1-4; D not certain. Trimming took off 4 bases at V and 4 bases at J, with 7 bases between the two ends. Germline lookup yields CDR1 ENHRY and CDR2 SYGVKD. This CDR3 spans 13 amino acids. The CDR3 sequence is CAISGSDNEKLFF. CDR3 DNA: TGTGCCATCAGTGGGTCCGATAATGAAAAACTGTTTTTT.

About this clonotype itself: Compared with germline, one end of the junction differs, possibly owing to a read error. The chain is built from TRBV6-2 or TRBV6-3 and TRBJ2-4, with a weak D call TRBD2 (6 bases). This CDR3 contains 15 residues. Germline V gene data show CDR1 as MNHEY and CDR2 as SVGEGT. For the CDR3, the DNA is TGTGCCGGCAGGGAACCGGGACTAGCCAAAAACATTCAGTACTTC. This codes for CAGREPGLAKNIQYF.

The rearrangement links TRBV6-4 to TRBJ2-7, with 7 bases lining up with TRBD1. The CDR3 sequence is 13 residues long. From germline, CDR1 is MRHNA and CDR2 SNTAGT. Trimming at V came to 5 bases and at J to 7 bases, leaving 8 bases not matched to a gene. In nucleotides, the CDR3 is TGTGCCAGCAGTCCCGGGCCACAGGGGGAGCAGTACTTC. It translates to CASSPGPQGEQYF.

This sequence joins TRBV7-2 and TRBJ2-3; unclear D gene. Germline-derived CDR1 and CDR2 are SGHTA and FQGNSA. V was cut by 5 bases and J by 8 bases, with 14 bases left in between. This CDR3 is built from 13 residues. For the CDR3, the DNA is TGTGCCAGCAGCCCCCCGGGCAAGCTTACGCAGTATTTT. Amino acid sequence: CASSPPGKLTQYF. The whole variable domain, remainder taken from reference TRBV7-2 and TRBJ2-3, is GAGVSQSPSNKVTEKGKDVELRCDPISGHTALYWYRQSLGQGLEFLIYFQGNSAPDKSGLPSDRFSAERTGGSVSTLTIQRTQQEDSAVYLCASSPPGKLTQYFGPGTRLTVL.

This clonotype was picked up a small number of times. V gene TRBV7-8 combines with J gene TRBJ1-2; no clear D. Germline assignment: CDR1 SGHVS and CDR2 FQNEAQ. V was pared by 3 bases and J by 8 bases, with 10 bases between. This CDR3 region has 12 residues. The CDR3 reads CASSFPLSGYTF. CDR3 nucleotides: TGTGCCAGCAGCTTCCCGTTAAGCGGCTACACCTTC.